Listed here are 21 T cell receptor beta chains from one sample, sequenced in a study of T cell changes during pregnancy in multiple sclerosis. Sequenced by immunoSEQ multiplex PCR; TCRdb stores in-frame clones only, minus some. The table lists about 64,000 clones, 90% to 97% of them singletons, with approximately 2.3% in the top ten. This specimen consisted of CD8+ T cells from peripheral blood mononuclear cells, obtained after pregnancy. These receptor sequences come from a female donor with multiple sclerosis, enrolled in a pregnancy study.

The J gene is TRBJ2-7, the V gene TRBV5-6; TRBD1 matches at 9 bases. The germline CDR1 and CDR2 sequences are SGHDT and YYEEEE. CDR3 length: 15 residues. With 4 bases clipped from V and 4 bases from J, the junction kept 9 bases outside the gene matches. CDR3 bases: TGTGCCAGCAGCCCCTATACAGGGGGCGGTTACGAGCAGTACTTC. Its protein product is CASSPYTGGGYEQYF.

This sequence joins TRBV27 and TRBJ2-7, with 9 nucleotides matching TRBD2. V gave up 4 bases and J gave up 2 bases; unmatched junction bases: 6. The germline gives CDR1 MNHEY, CDR2 SMNVEV (reference sequence). The length of the CDR3 is 15 residues. The CDR3 DNA sequence: TGTGCCAGCAGTTATGTTAGCGGGAGCCCCTACGAGCAGTACTTC. Amino acid sequence: CASSYVSGSPYEQYF.

The rearrangement links TRBV7-9 to TRBJ2-4; D perhaps matches TRBD1 (6 bases). Germline V CDR1 and CDR2: SEHNR, FQNEAQ (reference sequence). The V gene lost 3 bases and the J gene lost 0 bases, with 12 bases spanning the gap. The CDR3 sequence is 16 residues long. CDR3: CASSLNRVLAKNIQYF. CDR3 coding DNA: TGTGCCAGCAGCTTGAACAGGGTGCTAGCCAAAAACATTCAGTACTTC.

The rearrangement joins TRBV28 to TRBJ1-5; 7 bases line up with TRBD1. CDR1 is MDHEN, CDR2 SYDVKM, per germline. The CDR3 is made up of 16 amino acids. V dropped 6 bases and J dropped 0; count of bases not matched to a gene: 8. CDR3: CASSPPTGVSNQPQHF. The CDR3, as DNA: TGTGCCAGCAGCCCCCCCACAGGGGTTAGCAATCAGCCCCAGCATTTT.

This clone was recorded once. This chain uses TRBV7-6 with TRBJ2-1; TRBD1 agrees at 7 bases. CDR1 and CDR2 (germline): SGHVS, FNYEAQ. The CDR3 covers 17 residues. J lost 0 bases, V lost 5 bases, and 10 bases had no gene match. Here the CDR3 reads CASSTSTGPSSYNEQFF. In DNA, the CDR3 is TGTGCCAGCAGCACATCGACAGGGCCCAGCTCCTACAATGAGCAGTTCTTC.

The chain has TRBV2 and TRBJ2-3; 8 bases fit TRBD2. The CDR3 runs 17 residues. V was pared by 0 bases and J by 0 bases, with 5 bases of the junction left unmatched. CDR1 is SNHLY and CDR2 is FYNNEI in the germline V gene. CDR3 sequence (DNA): TGTGCCAGCAGTGAAGCGCTTCGGGAGGGGAGCACAGATACGCAGTATTTT. It codes for CASSEALREGSTDTQYF.

The rearrangement links TRBV19 to TRBJ1-5, with D perhaps TRBD1 (6 bases). The CDR3 is 15 residues long. V was shortened by 2 bases and J by 3 bases, with 11 bases between the two germline ends. Germline assignment: CDR1 LNHDA and CDR2 SQIVND (reference sequence). In nucleotides, the CDR3 is TGTGCCAGTAGTATATTACAGGGAGTCAATCAGCCCCAGCATTTT. Its translation is CASSILQGVNQPQHF. The full variable domain, with the rest looked up from reference TRBV19 and TRBJ1-5, is DGGITQSPKYLFRKEGQNVTLSCEQNLNHDAMYWYRQDPGQGLRLIYYSQIVNDFQKGDIAEGYSVSREKKESFPLTVTSAQKNPTAFYLCASSILQGVNQPQHFGDGTRLSIL.

The V call is TRBV7-9, the J call TRBJ2-7, with 7 bases that match TRBD1. The CDR3 has 13 amino acids. V was clipped by 5 bases and J by 5 bases; unmatched bases: 6. Germline V gives CDR1 SEHNR, CDR2 FQNEAQ (reference sequence). Here the CDR3 reads CASSLGTVNEQYF. The DNA for the CDR3 is TGTGCCAGCAGCCTAGGGACAGTCAACGAGCAGTACTTC.

The V and J genes are TRBV10-3 and TRBJ2-3, with 10 bases fitting TRBD2. J lost 1 base, V lost 4 bases, and 2 bases had no gene match. The length of the CDR3 is 15 residues. Germline loops: CDR1 ENHRY, CDR2 SYGVKD. The CDR3, as DNA: TGTGCCATCAGTGGGACTAGCGGAGGCACAGATACGCAGTATTTT. It specifies CAISGTSGGTDTQYF.

This clone was found once. The V gene is TRBV10-3, the J gene TRBJ2-1, with unresolved D. Germline V lookup: CDR1 ENHRY, CDR2 SYGVKD. The V gene lost 2 bases and the J gene lost 5 bases, with 4 bases spanning the gap. The CDR3 length is 12 residues. CDR3 residues: CAISETNNEQFF. In DNA form, the CDR3 reads TGTGCCATCAGTGAGACAAACAATGAGCAGTTCTTC.

The chain uses TRBV13 and TRBJ2-5; no firm D call. The V gene's germline CDR1 is PRHDT and CDR2 FYEKMQ (reference sequence). The CDR3 contains 14 residues. V lost 0 bases to trimming and J lost 5 bases, with 10 bases between them. As DNA, the CDR3 is TGTGCCAGCAGCTTAGGTGCGATGGTGGAGACCCAGTACTTC. Translating it yields CASSLGAMVETQYF. Drawing the rest from reference TRBV13 and TRBJ2-5, the complete variable domain is AAGVIQSPRHLIKEKRETATLKCYPIPRHDTVYWYQQGPGQDPQFLISFYEKMQSDKGSIPDRFSAQQFSDYHSELNMSSLELGDSALYFCASSLGAMVETQYFGPGTRLLVL.

The chain employs TRBV6-1 and TRBJ2-2; D unclear. Germline values: CDR1 MNHNS, CDR2 SASEGT. CDR3 length equals 11 residues. With 10 bases removed from V and 7 bases from J, the gap between germline ends came to 10 bases. The CDR3 here is CANSENGELFF. The CDR3 DNA follows: TGTGCCAACTCCGAAAACGGGGAGCTGTTTTTT.

This chain uses TRBV7-9 with TRBJ1-1, with TRBD1 matching over 8 bases. The CDR3 is 16 residues long. From germline, CDR1 is SEHNR and CDR2 FQNEAQ (reference sequence). V shed 0 bases and J 6 bases; nucleotides not matched to a gene: 9. The CDR3 region has the DNA TGTGCCAGCAGCTTAGCGAGACAGGGGTGGAAGGCTGAAGCTTTCTTT. As protein: CASSLARQGWKAEAFF.

J is TRBJ1-2 and V is TRBV5-4; possible D gene TRBD1, 5 bases. This CDR3 has 17 residues. Between the trimmed V and J ends, which lost 4 bases and 2 bases, there was a span of 21 bases. Germline CDR1 and CDR2: SGHNT and YYREEE (reference sequence). In DNA, the CDR3 is TGTGCCAGCAGCCAGGGAACAGGTCCGAGTTGGAACTATGGCTACACCTTC. Translating it yields CASSQGTGPSWNYGYTF.

This rearrangement joins TRBV27 to TRBJ2-3; no clear D. Germline V gives CDR1 MNHEY, CDR2 SMNVEV (reference sequence). V was clipped by 1 base and J by 1 base, with 6 bases between them. The CDR3 has 14 amino acids. The chain's CDR3 is CASSLFSGTDTQYF. DNA for the CDR3: TGTGCCAGCAGTTTATTCTCCGGCACAGATACGCAGTATTTT.

The rearrangement links TRBV7-9 to TRBJ1-2, with TRBD1 identical over 10 bases. The V segment lost 5 bases and the J segment 6 bases; nucleotides outside the gene matches: 18. This CDR3 spans 18 amino acids. Germline CDR1 reads SEHNR; CDR2 reads FQNEAQ (reference sequence). CDR3 loop: CASSEPGQGRFVYHGYTF. The CDR3 DNA follows: TGTGCCAGCAGCGAGCCGGGACAGGGGCGTTTTGTTTACCATGGCTACACCTTC.

V gene TRBV27 combines with J gene TRBJ2-7; no definite D call. V was cut by 5 bases and J by 10 bases, with 27 bases left in between. Germline lookup yields CDR1 MNHEY and CDR2 SMNVEV (reference sequence). The CDR3 runs to 16 residues. The CDR3 loop reads CASSIRPRDHHRGQYF. For the CDR3, the DNA is TGTGCCAGCAGTATCCGCCCCCGAGACCACCATCGAGGTCAGTACTTC.

This chain links TRBV11-2 with TRBJ2-3; D unresolved. V lost 2 bases and J lost 0, with 12 bases in between. The CDR3 has 16 residues. Germline V lookup: CDR1 SGHAT, CDR2 FQNNGV. CDR3 nucleotides: TGTGCCAGCAGCTTAAACCCAGGTTTGAGCACAGATACGCAGTATTTT. This sequence encodes CASSLNPGLSTDTQYF. Drawing the rest from reference TRBV11-2 and TRBJ2-3, the complete variable domain is EAGVAQSPRYKIIEKRQSVAFWCNPISGHATLYWYQQILGQGPKLLIQFQNNGVVDDSQLPKDRFSAERLKGVDSTLKIQPAKLEDSAVYLCASSLNPGLSTDTQYFGPGTRLTVL.

V is TRBV7-6 and J is TRBJ2-1, with 9 bases aligning to TRBD2. The CDR3 runs 14 residues. V was pared by 5 bases and J by 6 bases, with 5 bases of the junction left unmatched. Germline V gives CDR1 SGHVS, CDR2 FNYEAQ. The CDR3 here is CASSQGSGSNEQFF. The CDR3 nucleotides read TGTGCCAGCAGCCAGGGTAGCGGGAGCAATGAGCAGTTCTTC.

This rearrangement joins TRBV19 to TRBJ2-7; 8 bases align to TRBD2. The germline V gene encodes CDR1 LNHDA and CDR2 SQIVND (reference sequence). J lost 3 bases, V lost 5 bases, and 3 bases had no gene match. The CDR3 consists of 13 residues. DNA of the CDR3: TGTGCCAGTAGTCCGGGACTAGGCTACGAGCAGTACTTC. This encodes CASSPGLGYEQYF.

The chain carries TRBV9 and TRBJ2-1; tentatively, D is TRBD1 (6 bases). Germline CDR1 and CDR2: SGDLS and YYNGEE. The CDR3 spans 14 residues. V was clipped by 2 bases and J by 5 bases, with 11 bases between them. The chain's CDR3 is CASSVQGLDNEQFF. The CDR3 DNA reads TGTGCCAGCAGCGTGCAGGGGCTTGACAATGAGCAGTTCTTC.